Each of the 30 T cell receptor beta chains below was sequenced from the same sample in a study of T cell responses to AZD1222 COVID-19 vaccine (dated by TCRdb to 2020 to 2023). Library creation used the immunoSEQ multiplex PCR assay. The table was pulled from immuneACCESS by TCRdb, which kept in-frame rearrangements only. Such tables lose some clones; where checked, under half of the loss comes from unresolved V genes, and the rest has no known cause. The table for this sample lists around 130,000 clones; around 87% of them were counted only once. Of the sample, 1.3% to 1.5% is held by the ten largest clones. The time point label of this sample denotes: baseline before first vaccination. This specimen was peripheral blood, taken on day 0 of AZD1222 vaccination. All receptors derive from an adult in good health.

The chain carries TRBV27 and TRBJ1-5, with 9 bases matching TRBD1. Germline V gene sequence: CDR1 MNHEY, CDR2 SMNVEV (reference sequence). J was trimmed by 5 bases and V by 5 bases; bases with no gene match: 4. This CDR3 has 14 amino acids. The CDR3 spells CASSPRQGDQPQHF. In nucleotides, the CDR3 is TGTGCCAGCAGTCCCCGACAGGGGGATCAGCCCCAGCATTTT.

This chain links TRBV4-1 with TRBJ2-5; tentative D call: TRBD1 (5 bases). There are 15 residues in the CDR3. Germline lookup yields CDR1 MGHRA and CDR2 YSYEKL. The ends were cut back, 0 bases at V and 3 bases at J, with 11 bases in the middle. CDR3 coding DNA: TGCGCCAGCAGCCAAGAAGGGGCAGGAGAAGAGACCCAGTACTTC. Protein sequence: CASSQEGAGEETQYF.

The V gene is TRBV18, the J gene TRBJ1-1, with D perhaps matching TRBD1 (5 bases). Trimming pared 5 bases from V and 0 bases from J, leaving 19 bases between. This CDR3 region has 17 residues. Germline loops: CDR1 KGHSH, CDR2 LQKENI. The CDR3 spells CASSRRTSSLMNTEAFF. The CDR3 nucleotides are TGTGCCAGCTCAAGACGGACAAGTTCCTTGATGAACACTGAAGCTTTCTTT.

Regarding this clone: One junction end disagrees with the germline gene, perhaps due to a read error. J is TRBJ2-1 and V is TRBV2, with D possibly being TRBD1 (6 bases). The CDR3 sequence is 12 residues long. Germline values: CDR1 SNHLY, CDR2 FYNNEI. The CDR3 spells CASSEVGAAGLF. The CDR3, as DNA: TGTGCCAGCAGTGAAGTGGGGGCAGCCGGTCTCTTC.

This chain links TRBV9 with TRBJ2-5; no firm D call. The CDR3 is 14 amino acids. CDR1 is SGDLS, CDR2 YYNGEE, per germline. V was cut by 0 bases and J by 0 bases, with 6 bases left in between. CDR3 residues: CASSVAWYQETQYF. CDR3 DNA: TGTGCCAGCAGCGTAGCTTGGTACCAAGAGACCCAGTACTTC.

The chain carries TRBV30 and TRBJ1-2; possibly TRBD1 for D (5 bases). CDR1 GTSNPN and CDR2 SVGIG come from the germline V gene (reference sequence). CDR3 size: 14 residues. The V gene lost 2 bases and the J gene lost 2 bases, with 12 bases spanning the gap. The CDR3 DNA follows: TGTGCCTGGAGTCGCCGGACACCCAACTATGGCTACACCTTC. Protein sequence: CAWSRRTPNYGYTF.

This chain uses TRBV30 with TRBJ1-6, with D maybe TRBD1 (5 bases). The V end lost 2 bases, the J end lost 7 bases, and 9 bases lay between the germline ends. The germline V gene encodes CDR1 GTSNPN and CDR2 SVGIG (reference sequence). The CDR3 covers 13 residues. The CDR3 spells CAWSRGSNSPLHF. The CDR3 region has the DNA TGTGCCTGGAGTAGGGGTTCAAATTCACCCCTCCACTTT.

The V call is TRBV7-9, the J call TRBJ2-3; 7 bases fit TRBD1. Germline values: CDR1 SEHNR, CDR2 FQNEAQ (reference sequence). The CDR3 sequence is 16 residues long. V dropped 1 base and J dropped 1; count of bases not matched to a gene: 5. CDR3 nucleotide sequence: TGTGCCAGCAGCTTAGGGGGGACAGACGGCACAGATACGCAGTATTTT. Translated, it gives CASSLGGTDGTDTQYF.

This clone has just a few counts. The V and J genes are TRBV12-3 or TRBV12-4 and TRBJ1-5; D call uncertain. The CDR3 runs to 13 residues. The V end was cut by 6 bases, the J end by 4 bases, with 10 bases between. In DNA, the CDR3 is TGTGCCAGCAGACCCCGGACGAATCAGCCCCAGCATTTT. It is translated as CASRPRTNQPQHF.

The CDR3 bases are TGCGCCAGCAGCGACGGACAGGGGGCCTACTATGGCTACACCTTC. Translation gives CASSDGQGAYYGYTF. The chain uses TRBV5-1 and TRBJ1-2; 11 bases are a match to TRBD1. The germline gives CDR1 SGHRS, CDR2 YFSETQ. With 4 bases clipped from V and 3 bases from J, the junction kept 5 bases outside the gene matches. This CDR3 has 15 residues. The complete variable domain, with remaining parts taken from reference TRBV5-1 and TRBJ1-2, reads KAGVTQTPRYLIKTRGQQVTLSCSPISGHRSVSWYQQTPGQGLQFLFEYFSETQRNKGNFPGRFSGRQFSNSRSEMNVSTLELGDSALYLCASSDGQGAYYGYTFGSGTRLTVV.

V is TRBV5-1 and J is TRBJ1-3; unclear D gene. From germline, CDR1 is SGHRS and CDR2 YFSETQ. V lost 0 bases, J lost 0 bases, and 7 bases lay in between. There are 15 residues in the CDR3. CDR3 coding DNA: TGCGCCAGCAGCTTGGGATTCGGCTCTGGAAACACCATATATTTT. Residues: CASSLGFGSGNTIYF.

This clone was seen a handful of times. The V call is TRBV5-5, the J call TRBJ1-1, with 7 bases lining up with TRBD1. The ends lost 4 bases at V and 4 bases at J; junction bases unmatched: 10. The CDR3 contains 15 residues. Germline CDR1 is SGHKS and CDR2 is YYEKEE (reference sequence). The CDR3 region is CASSKTQGRGTEAFF. CDR3 sequence (DNA): TGTGCCAGCAGCAAAACACAGGGGAGAGGCACTGAAGCTTTCTTT. The whole variable domain, remainder taken from reference TRBV5-5 and TRBJ1-1, is DAGVTQSPTHLIKTRGQQVTLRCSPISGHKSVSWYQQVLGQGPQFIFQYYEKEERGRGNFPDRFSARQFPNYSSELNVNALLLGDSALYLCASSKTQGRGTEAFFGQGTRLTVV.

This chain joins TRBV25-1 and TRBJ1-1; no clear D. V dropped 1 base and J dropped 5 bases, with 8 bases sitting between them. The CDR3 is made up of 13 amino acids. CDR1 is MGHDK, CDR2 SYGVNS, per germline. CDR3 loop: CASSELRRTEAFF. DNA of the CDR3: TGTGCCAGCAGTGAATTGAGAAGGACTGAAGCTTTCTTT.

The CDR3 reads CASRPDSYEQYF. CDR3 nucleotide sequence: TGCGCCAGCCGTCCTGACAGCTACGAGCAGTACTTC. The chain has TRBV5-1 and TRBJ2-7, with a weak D call TRBD1 (5 bases). The V end was cut by 7 bases, the J end by 3 bases, with 11 bases between. The CDR3 consists of 12 residues. CDR1 and CDR2 from the germline V gene are SGHRS and YFSETQ. Complete variable domain (other parts from reference TRBV5-1 and TRBJ2-7): KAGVTQTPRYLIKTRGQQVTLSCSPISGHRSVSWYQQTPGQGLQFLFEYFSETQRNKGNFPGRFSGRQFSNSRSEMNVSTLELGDSALYLCASRPDSYEQYFGPGTRLTVT.

The J gene is TRBJ1-1, the V gene TRBV2; D is undetermined. The CDR3 runs to 11 residues. Looked up from germline, CDR1 is SNHLY and CDR2 is FYNNEI. The V and J ends lost 7 bases and 3 bases respectively, with 6 bases between them. CDR3 region: CASNGYTEAFF. CDR3 bases: TGTGCCAGCAATGGTTACACTGAAGCTTTCTTT.

Only one count was recorded for this clone. V usage is TRBV19 and J usage is TRBJ2-1; 13 nucleotides agree with TRBD2. CDR3 length equals 15 residues. Germline V gene sequence: CDR1 LNHDA, CDR2 SQIVND (reference sequence). J gave up 12 bases and V 5 bases, and 10 bases lay outside the gene matches. The CDR3 region has the DNA TGTGCCAGTAGTGGACCGACTAGCGGGGGGCACTCGCAGTTCTTC. Amino acid sequence: CASSGPTSGGHSQFF.

This clone turned up a few times. The genes are TRBV28 and TRBJ2-7; D ambiguous. This CDR3 contains 12 residues. Germline V gives CDR1 MDHEN, CDR2 SYDVKM. Trimming took 6 bases from V and 4 from J, leaving 10 bases between them. CDR3 coding DNA: TGTGCCAGCAGCCGAGGACGGTACGAGCAGTACTTC. Residues: CASSRGRYEQYF.

The chain has TRBV7-9 and TRBJ1-1; no clear D gene. Deletions cut 1 base from V and 1 base from J, with 10 bases between. CDR1 SEHNR and CDR2 FQNEAQ come from the germline V gene (reference sequence). The CDR3 runs to 15 residues. The CDR3 loop is CASSLVRGWNTEAFF. CDR3 DNA sequence: TGTGCCAGCAGCTTAGTTCGGGGTTGGAACACTGAAGCTTTCTTT.

In its sample, this clone was seen a few times. This chain connects TRBV5-1 to TRBJ2-3; 8 nucleotides match TRBD2. Trimming cost V 7 bases and J 2 bases; bases outside gene matches: 15. CDR3 length: 17 residues. Germline CDR1 SGHRS, CDR2 YFSETQ. The CDR3 nucleotides read TGCGCCAGCGGCCCACTCCCGCGGGGGGATCCCACAGATACGCAGTATTTT. Its protein product is CASGPLPRGDPTDTQYF.

In this sample, this clone turned up a few times. The chain couples TRBV11-3 to TRBJ1-4; a possible D gene is TRBD1 (6 bases). This CDR3 comprises 14 residues. Trimming cost V 5 bases and J 0 bases, with 7 bases left between them. CDR1 and CDR2 (germline): SGHNT, YENEEA. CDR3 in amino acids: CASSEGATNEKLFF. The CDR3 nucleotides read TGTGCCAGCAGCGAGGGGGCAACTAATGAAAAACTGTTTTTT.

J is TRBJ1-5 and V is TRBV5-6; D is perhaps TRBD1 (6 bases). The CDR3 has 14 amino acids. Germline CDR1 reads SGHDT; CDR2 reads YYEEEE. V lost 1 base and J lost 4, with 9 bases in between. The CDR3 DNA reads TGTGCCAGCAGCTTGACAGGGAGTAATCAGCCCCAGCATTTT. It encodes CASSLTGSNQPQHF.

The chain has TRBV29-1 and TRBJ1-3; no clear D gene. The CDR3 totals 13 residues. Trimming took 0 bases from V and 1 from J, leaving 4 bases between them. In germline, CDR1 is SQVTM, CDR2 ANQGSEA. The CDR3 is CSVEEGSGNTIYF. CDR3 bases: TGCAGCGTTGAAGAGGGGTCTGGAAACACCATATATTTT.

On this clone itself: Other DNA sequences from this sample encode an identical CDR3 as well. The CDR3 protein is CASSYSGRSYEQYF. The CDR3 region has the DNA TGTGCCAGCAGTTACTCCGGCCGCTCCTACGAGCAGTACTTC. The chain has TRBV6-2 or TRBV6-3 and TRBJ2-7; unclear D gene. The CDR3 length is 14 residues. Per the germline V gene, CDR1 is MNHEY and CDR2 is SVGEGT. Between the trimmed V and J ends, which lost 0 bases and 0 bases, there was a span of 6 bases.

In this sample, this clone turned up a few times. The chain employs TRBV7-9 and TRBJ2-7; D unclear. CDR3 length: 13 amino acids. Trimming removed 5 bases from V and 2 bases from J, with 10 bases in between. Per the germline V gene, CDR1 is SEHNR and CDR2 is FQNEAQ (reference sequence). The chain's CDR3 is CASSVPGPYEQYF. CDR3 sequence (DNA): TGTGCCAGCAGCGTGCCGGGTCCCTACGAGCAGTACTTC.

V is TRBV7-9 and J is TRBJ1-1; 7 bases line up with TRBD1. Per germline, CDR1 SEHNR and CDR2 FQNEAQ (reference sequence). V shed 2 bases and J 3 bases; nucleotides not matched to a gene: 9. CDR3 length: 16 amino acids. The DNA for the CDR3 is TGTGCCAGCAGCTTACCCCGGACAGGACGGCACACTGAAGCTTTCTTT. Encoded protein: CASSLPRTGRHTEAFF.

The CDR3 DNA follows: TGTGCCACCAGCCGACGACTGACAGGGAGTGGGGAAGCTTTCTTT. Amino acids: CATSRRLTGSGEAFF. V is TRBV15 and J is TRBJ1-1; 7 bases match TRBD1. Trimming cost V 5 bases and J 8 bases; bases outside gene matches: 14. The germline gives CDR1 LNHNV, CDR2 YYDKDF (reference sequence). The CDR3 consists of 15 residues.

The rearrangement uses TRBV7-2 and TRBJ2-7; either TRBD1 or TRBD2 may supply D (5 bases each). The CDR3 consists of 13 residues. Trimming cost V 4 bases and J 4 bases, with 11 bases left between them. Germline CDR1 and CDR2: SGHTA and FQGNSA. The CDR3 DNA follows: TGTGCCAGCAGCTCGGGACGGACATACGAGCAGTACTTC. Translating gives CASSSGRTYEQYF. The full variable domain, completed using reference TRBV7-2 and TRBJ2-7, is GAGVSQSPSNKVTEKGKDVELRCDPISGHTALYWYRQSLGQGLEFLIYFQGNSAPDKSGLPSDRFSAERTGGSVSTLTIQRTQQEDSAVYLCASSSGRTYEQYFGPGTRLTVT.

The V call is TRBV2, the J call TRBJ2-7; no definite D call. Trimming left V 5 bases short and J 1 base short, with 6 bases between. The CDR3 contains 12 residues. Germline V gene lookup returns CDR1 SNHLY and CDR2 FYNNEI. CDR3 amino acids: CASSSRSYEQYF. Here the CDR3 DNA reads TGTGCCAGCAGTTCCCGATCCTACGAGCAGTACTTC.

The V call is TRBV4-2, the J call TRBJ1-2; D remains unclear. CDR1 is LGHNA, CDR2 YNFKEQ, per germline. This CDR3 contains 15 residues. V shed 1 base and J shed 6 bases, with 15 bases lying between them. The CDR3 reads CASSQGRQSSDGYTF. The CDR3 DNA is TGTGCCAGCAGCCAAGGGCGACAATCCTCGGATGGCTACACCTTC.

The CDR3 spells CASSFLRAGRNTEAFF. The CDR3 region has the DNA TGTGCCAGCAGTTTCCTACGGGCAGGGAGAAACACTGAAGCTTTCTTT. The gene calls are TRBV27 and TRBJ1-1; D perhaps matches TRBD1 (5 bases). The CDR3 totals 16 residues. Looked up from germline, CDR1 is MNHEY and CDR2 is SMNVEV (reference sequence). The V and J ends lost 3 bases and 2 bases respectively, with 16 bases between them.